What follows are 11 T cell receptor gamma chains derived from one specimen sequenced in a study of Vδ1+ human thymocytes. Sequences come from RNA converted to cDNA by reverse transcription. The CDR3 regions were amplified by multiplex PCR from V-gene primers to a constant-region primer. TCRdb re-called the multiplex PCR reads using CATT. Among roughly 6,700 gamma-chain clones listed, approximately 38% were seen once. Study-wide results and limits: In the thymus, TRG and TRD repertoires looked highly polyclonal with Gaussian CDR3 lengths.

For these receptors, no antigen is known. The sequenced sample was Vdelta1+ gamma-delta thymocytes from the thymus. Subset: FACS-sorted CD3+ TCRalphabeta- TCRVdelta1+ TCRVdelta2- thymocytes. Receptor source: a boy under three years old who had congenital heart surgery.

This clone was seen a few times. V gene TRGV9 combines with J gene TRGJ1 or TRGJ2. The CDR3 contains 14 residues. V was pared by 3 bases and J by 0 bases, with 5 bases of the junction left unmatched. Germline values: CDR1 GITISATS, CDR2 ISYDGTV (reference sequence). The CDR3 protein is CALWEPPNYYKKLF. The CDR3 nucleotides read TGTGCCTTGTGGGAGCCGCCGAATTATTATAAGAAACTCTTT.

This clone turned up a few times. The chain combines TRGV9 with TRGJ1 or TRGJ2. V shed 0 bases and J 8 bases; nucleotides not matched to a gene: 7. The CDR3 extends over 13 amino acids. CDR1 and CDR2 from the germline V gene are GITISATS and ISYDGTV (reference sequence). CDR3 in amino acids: CALWEVQRDKKLF. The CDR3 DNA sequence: TGTGCCTTGTGGGAGGTGCAGAGGGATAAGAAACTCTTT.

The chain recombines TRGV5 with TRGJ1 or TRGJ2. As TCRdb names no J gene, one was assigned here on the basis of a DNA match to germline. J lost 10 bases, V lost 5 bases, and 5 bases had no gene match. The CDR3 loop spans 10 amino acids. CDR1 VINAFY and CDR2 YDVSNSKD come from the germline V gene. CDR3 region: CATWAGKKLF. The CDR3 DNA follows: TGTGCCACCTGGGCCGGGAAGAAACTCTTT.

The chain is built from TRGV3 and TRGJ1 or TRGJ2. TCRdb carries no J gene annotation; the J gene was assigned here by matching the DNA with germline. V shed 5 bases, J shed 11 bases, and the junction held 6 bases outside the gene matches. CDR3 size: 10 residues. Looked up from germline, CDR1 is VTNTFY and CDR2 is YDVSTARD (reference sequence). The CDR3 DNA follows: TGTGCCACCTGGGGCGGGGAGAAACTCTTT. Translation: CATWGGEKLF.

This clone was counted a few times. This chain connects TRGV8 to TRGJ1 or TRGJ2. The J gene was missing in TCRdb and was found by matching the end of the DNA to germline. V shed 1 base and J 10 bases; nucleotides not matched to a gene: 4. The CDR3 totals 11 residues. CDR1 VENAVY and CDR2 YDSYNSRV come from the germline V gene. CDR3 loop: CATWDSSKKLF. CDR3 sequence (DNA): TGTGCCACCTGGGATAGCTCCAAGAAACTCTTT.

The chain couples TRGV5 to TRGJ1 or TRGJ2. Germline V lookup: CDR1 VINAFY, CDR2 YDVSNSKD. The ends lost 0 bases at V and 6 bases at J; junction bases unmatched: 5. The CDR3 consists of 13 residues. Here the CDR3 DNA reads TGTGCCACCTGGGACAGGCCTCCTTATAAGAAACTCTTT. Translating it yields CATWDRPPYKKLF.

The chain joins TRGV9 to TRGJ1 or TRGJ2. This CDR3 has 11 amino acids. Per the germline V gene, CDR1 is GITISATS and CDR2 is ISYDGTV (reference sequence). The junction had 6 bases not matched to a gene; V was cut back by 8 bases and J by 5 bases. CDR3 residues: CALFLDYKKLF. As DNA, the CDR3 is TGTGCCTTGTTTCTGGATTATAAGAAACTCTTT.

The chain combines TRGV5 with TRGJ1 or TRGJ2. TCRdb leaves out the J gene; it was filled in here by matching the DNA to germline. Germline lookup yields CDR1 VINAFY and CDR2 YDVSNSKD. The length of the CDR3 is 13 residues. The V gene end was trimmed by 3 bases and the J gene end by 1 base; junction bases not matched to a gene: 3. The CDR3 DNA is TGTGCCACCTGGGACTGTAATTATTATAAGAAACTCTTT. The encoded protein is CATWDCNYYKKLF.

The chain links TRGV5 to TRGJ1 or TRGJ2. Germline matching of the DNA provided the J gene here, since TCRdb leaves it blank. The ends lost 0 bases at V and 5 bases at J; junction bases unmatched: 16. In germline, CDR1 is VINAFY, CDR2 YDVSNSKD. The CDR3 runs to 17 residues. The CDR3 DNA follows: TGTGCCACCTGGGACAGGCCTCCGAAGGGCTGGAATTATAAGAAACTCTTT. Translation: CATWDRPPKGWNYKKLF.

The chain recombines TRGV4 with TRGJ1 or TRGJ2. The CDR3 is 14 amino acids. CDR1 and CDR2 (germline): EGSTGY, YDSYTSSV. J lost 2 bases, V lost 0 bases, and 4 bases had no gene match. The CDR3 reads CATWDGRYYYKKLF. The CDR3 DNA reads TGTGCCACCTGGGATGGGAGGTATTATTATAAGAAACTCTTT.

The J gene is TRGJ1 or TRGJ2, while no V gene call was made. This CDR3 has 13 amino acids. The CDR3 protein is CATWDGTYYKKLF. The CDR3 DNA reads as TGTGCCACCTGGGACGGTACTTATTATAAGAAACTCTTT.